Each of the 30 T cell receptor beta chains below was sequenced from the same sample in a study of T cells after yellow fever vaccination. TCRdb re-analysed the 5' RACE reads in MiXCR, keeping a single row per CDR3 protein. The sample has about 340,000 distinct CDR3 sequences, 4% seen once. This specimen was PBMCs, taken 5 days after the yellow fever booster vaccination. The receptors stem from a man younger than 35 who received the YFV17D yellow fever vaccine.

This clonotype showed up just a few times. The chain combines TRBV7-3 with TRBJ2-1, with D possibly called TRBD1 or TRBD2 (5 bases each). Germline assignment: CDR1 SGHTA and CDR2 FQGTGA. The CDR3 runs to 15 residues. Trimming cost V 2 bases and J 5 bases, with 13 bases left between them. Here the CDR3 reads CASSLYGTYDNEQFF. CDR3 nucleotide sequence: TGTGCCAGCAGCTTATACGGGACCTACGACAATGAGCAGTTCTTC.

The CDR3 DNA follows: TGTGCCAGCAGCTCTAGGACAGGGGTTGGGGCCAACGTCCTGACTTTC. It codes for CASSSRTGVGANVLTF. The chain uses TRBV7-6 and TRBJ2-6; 9 nucleotides match TRBD1. After removal of 4 bases from V and 3 bases from J, the junction contained 4 bases not matched to a gene. CDR1 is SGHVS and CDR2 is FNYEAQ in the germline V gene. This CDR3 spans 16 amino acids. The full variable domain, with the rest looked up from reference TRBV7-6 and TRBJ2-6, is GAGVSQSPRYKVTKRGQDVALRCDPISGHVSLYWYRQALGQGPEFLTYFNYEAQQDKSGLPNDRFSAERPEGSISTLTIQRTEQRDSAMYRCASSSRTGVGANVLTFGAGSRLTVL.

The chain employs TRBV30 and TRBJ2-3, with 10 bases that match TRBD2. The J segment lost 0 bases and the V segment lost 5 bases, leaving 5 bases of the junction unmatched. Germline V gene data show CDR1 as GTSNPN and CDR2 as SVGIG (reference sequence). The CDR3 consists of 15 residues. CDR3 bases: TGTGCCTGGGGGCTAGCGGGGGCCAGCACAGATACGCAGTATTTT. Amino acid sequence: CAWGLAGASTDTQYF.

There are a few counts of this clonotype. The V and J genes are TRBV5-1 and TRBJ1-5, with TRBD1 identical over 12 bases. Trimming took 4 bases from V and 4 from J; bases not matched to a gene: 6. Germline CDR1 reads SGHRS; CDR2 reads YFSETQ. The CDR3 has 16 amino acids. CDR3 protein: CASSPGTGGRNQPQHF. CDR3 coding DNA: TGCGCCAGCAGCCCGGGGACAGGGGGCCGGAATCAGCCCCAGCATTTT. The complete variable domain, with remaining parts taken from reference TRBV5-1 and TRBJ1-5, reads KAGVTQTPRYLIKTRGQQVTLSCSPISGHRSVSWYQQTPGQGLQFLFEYFSETQRNKGNFPGRFSGRQFSNSRSEMNVSTLELGDSALYLCASSPGTGGRNQPQHFGDGTRLSIL.

This clonotype was recorded a few times. The J gene is TRBJ2-5, the V gene TRBV9; TRBD1 is a possible D gene (6 bases). The CDR3 is 14 amino acids. V was trimmed by 0 bases and J by 2 bases, leaving 8 bases between them. Germline V gives CDR1 SGDLS, CDR2 YYNGEE. The CDR3 region is CASSVGGQQETQYF. CDR3 sequence (DNA): TGTGCCAGCAGCGTAGGAGGACAGCAAGAGACCCAGTACTTC.

The chain recombines TRBV7-2 with TRBJ2-5, with 11 bases fitting TRBD1. This CDR3 contains 16 residues. Trimming took 3 bases from V and 4 from J; bases not matched to a gene: 7. Germline V gene sequence: CDR1 SGHTA, CDR2 FQGNSA. Here the CDR3 DNA reads TGTGCCAGCAGCTTGGGGACAGGGGGTTCCGTAGAGACCCAGTACTTC. Translated: CASSLGTGGSVETQYF.

This clonotype turned up a few times. The V and J genes are TRBV5-4 and TRBJ1-5, with a possible D match to TRBD1 (6 bases). Germline values: CDR1 SGHNT, CDR2 YYREEE (reference sequence). This CDR3 has 14 amino acids. Between the trimmed V and J ends, which lost 4 bases and 6 bases, there was a span of 14 bases. In DNA, the CDR3 is TGTGCCAGCAGCCAGCAGGGGTCTGGTCAGCCCCAGCATTTT. This codes for CASSQQGSGQPQHF.

In this sample, this clonotype turned up many times. V gene TRBV5-1 combines with J gene TRBJ2-1, with 13 positions matching TRBD2. After removal of 4 bases from V and 0 bases from J, the junction contained 7 bases not matched to a gene. This CDR3 has 18 residues. The germline CDR1 and CDR2 sequences are SGHRS and YFSETQ. Here the CDR3 DNA reads TGCGCCAGCAGCCAGGGGACTAGCGGGGTCGGCTCCTACAATGAGCAGTTCTTC. Protein sequence: CASSQGTSGVGSYNEQFF.

In its sample, this clonotype was seen a few times. A junction boundary mismatches the germline segment, possibly from a read error. This chain uses TRBV7-9 with TRBJ1-4; tentative D call: TRBD1 (5 bases). CDR1 is SEHNR and CDR2 is FQNEAQ in the germline V gene (reference sequence). The CDR3 totals 13 residues. The chain's CDR3 is CASSPQGSSRGYF. In nucleotides, the CDR3 is TGTGCCAGCAGCCCCCAAGGGTCCTCTCGGGGGTATTTT.

This clonotype has a count of ten or more. The CDR3 protein is CASARTFILRGTGELFF. The CDR3 bases are TGTGCCAGCGCCCGGACCTTCATCCTTAGGGGCACCGGGGAGCTGTTTTTT. The V gene is TRBV6-5, the J gene TRBJ2-2, with TRBD1 as a possible D gene (5 bases). The germline V gene encodes CDR1 MNHEY and CDR2 SVGAGI. V shed 8 bases and J shed 4 bases, with 23 bases lying between them. The CDR3 contains 17 residues.

This chain joins TRBV9 and TRBJ2-5; 9 bases map to TRBD2. The CDR3 loop spans 16 amino acids. CDR1 SGDLS and CDR2 YYNGEE come from the germline V gene. The ends lost 3 bases at V and 1 base at J; junction bases unmatched: 7. CDR3 amino acids: CASSANRLAAQETQYF. CDR3 sequence (DNA): TGTGCCAGCAGCGCCAACCGACTAGCGGCCCAAGAGACCCAGTACTTC. Full variable domain (outside the CDR3, taken from reference TRBV9 and TRBJ2-5): DSGVTQTPKHLITATGQRVTLRCSPRSGDLSVYWYQQSLDQGLQFLIQYYNGEERAKGNILERFSAQQFPDLHSELNLSSLELGDSALYFCASSANRLAAQETQYFGPGTRLLVL.

This clonotype was detected many times. The chain couples TRBV10-3 to TRBJ2-5; TRBD2 aligns across 12 bases. Looked up from germline, CDR1 is ENHRY and CDR2 is SYGVKD. The junction had 7 bases not matched to a gene; V was cut back by 10 bases and J by 1 base. The CDR3 consists of 15 residues. The CDR3 spells CASLPSGGAQETQYF. As DNA, the CDR3 is TGTGCCAGCCTCCCTAGCGGGGGGGCCCAAGAGACCCAGTACTTC.

This chain joins TRBV4-1 and TRBJ2-6; D might be TRBD1 (5 bases). Trimming left V 4 bases short and J 4 bases short, with 14 bases between. The CDR3 is 16 amino acids. Germline CDR1 MGHRA, CDR2 YSYEKL. CDR3 sequence reads: CASSLRVSNGANVLTF. Written as DNA, the CDR3 is TGCGCCAGCAGCCTCAGGGTTTCGAACGGGGCCAACGTCCTGACTTTC.

As regards this clonotype: With a much larger clone just one base away, this may be a read error. CDR3 nucleotides: TGTGCCAGCAGCCCAGGGAATGCGGGGGAGTGGACAGATACGCCGTATTTT. Amino acids: CASSPGNAGEWTDTPYF. This chain connects TRBV7-9 to TRBJ2-3; TRBD2 is a possible D gene (7 bases). CDR1 and CDR2 (germline): SEHNR, FQNEAQ (reference sequence). There are 17 residues in the CDR3.

This clonotype has a handful of counts. This rearrangement joins TRBV3-1 to TRBJ2-6, with TRBD2 matching over 12 bases. The CDR3 loop spans 20 amino acids. Trimming removed 4 bases from V and 0 bases from J; junction bases left unmatched: 10. CDR1 and CDR2 from the germline V gene are LGHDT and YNNKEL (reference sequence). The CDR3: CASSLPPPLAGGSGANVLTF. Here the CDR3 DNA reads TGTGCCAGCAGCCTCCCTCCCCCACTAGCGGGGGGCTCTGGGGCCAACGTCCTGACTTTC. Full variable domain (rest looked up from reference TRBV3-1 and TRBJ2-6): DTAVSQTPKYLVTQMGNDKSIKCEQNLGHDTMYWYKQDSKKFLKIMFSYNNKELIINETVPNRFSPKSPDKAHLNLHINSLELGDSAVYFCASSLPPPLAGGSGANVLTFGAGSRLTVL.

This clonotype has more than one count but fewer than ten. The CDR3 DNA reads as TGCGCCAGCAGCTTGGGGACAGGGAAAGACGAGCAGTACTTC. It is translated as CASSLGTGKDEQYF. The V and J genes are TRBV5-1 and TRBJ2-7; 8 nucleotides align to TRBD1. Looked up from germline, CDR1 is SGHRS and CDR2 is YFSETQ. V lost 0 bases and J lost 5; bases outside the gene matches: 4. The CDR3 sequence is 14 residues long.

This chain uses TRBV7-8 with TRBJ2-2; 7 bases are a match to TRBD1. CDR1 SGHVS and CDR2 FQNEAQ come from the germline V gene. This CDR3 has 15 residues. The V gene end was trimmed by 8 bases and the J gene end by 5 bases; junction bases not matched to a gene: 11. The CDR3 sequence is CASHLGVQGTGELFF. In nucleotides, the CDR3 is TGTGCCAGCCACCTAGGGGTACAGGGGACCGGGGAGCTGTTTTTT. Looking up the rest from reference TRBV7-8 and TRBJ2-2 gives the full variable domain: GAGVSQSPRYKVAKRGQDVALRCDPISGHVSLFWYQQALGQGPEFLTYFQNEAQLDKSGLPSDRFFAERPEGSVSTLKIQRTQQEDSAVYLCASHLGVQGTGELFFGEGSRLTVL.

This clonotype was recorded a few times. The chain is built from TRBV3-1 and TRBJ2-1; 7 bases line up with TRBD1. V dropped 1 base and J dropped 10; count of bases not matched to a gene: 4. Per germline, CDR1 LGHDT and CDR2 YNNKEL (reference sequence). This CDR3 region has 13 residues. As DNA, the CDR3 is TGTGCCAGCAGCCAAGTGACAGGGCTCGAGCAGTTCTTC. It yields the protein CASSQVTGLEQFF.

The table lists this clonotype with a few counts. The chain uses TRBV5-5 and TRBJ1-2; TRBD1 agrees at 8 bases. The trim removed 1 base at V and 6 bases at J, leaving 8 bases unmatched. Looked up from germline, CDR1 is SGHKS and CDR2 is YYEKEE (reference sequence). The CDR3 covers 15 residues. For the CDR3, the DNA is TGTGCCAGCAGCTTGCGGACCAGGGGGCTTGATGGCTACACCTTC. The encoded protein is CASSLRTRGLDGYTF.

The sample holds many counts of this clonotype. The genes are TRBV25-1 and TRBJ1-5, with D uncertain. The CDR3 totals 15 residues. From germline, CDR1 is MGHDK and CDR2 SYGVNS. The germline V and J ends were trimmed by 2 bases and 0 bases, with 8 bases remaining between them. The CDR3 coding sequence is TGTGCCAGCAGTGAAGCCCGAGGTAGCAATCAGCCCCAGCATTTT. It encodes CASSEARGSNQPQHF.

V usage is TRBV4-1 and J usage is TRBJ2-5; 9 bases are a match to TRBD2. Germline values: CDR1 MGHRA, CDR2 YSYEKL. The length of the CDR3 is 18 residues. Trimming at V came to 4 bases and at J to 1 base, leaving 13 bases not matched to a gene. CDR3 in amino acids: CASSPRSGAGGIQETQYF. DNA of the CDR3: TGCGCCAGCAGCCCGAGGTCCGGGGCGGGGGGGATCCAAGAGACCCAGTACTTC.

This clonotype appeared many times. The chain recombines TRBV5-1 with TRBJ2-7; 7 bases map to TRBD2. The CDR3 spans 13 residues. From germline, CDR1 is SGHRS and CDR2 YFSETQ. With 0 bases clipped from V and 6 bases from J, the junction kept 3 bases outside the gene matches. In DNA form, the CDR3 reads TGCGCCAGCAGCTTGGGACTAGCCGTCGAGCAGTACTTC. Its translation: CASSLGLAVEQYF.

This clonotype has a handful of counts. The chain has TRBV6-5 and TRBJ2-1, with D perhaps TRBD1 (6 bases). Trimming pared 6 bases from V and 6 bases from J, leaving 15 bases between. The CDR3 runs 14 residues. Germline values: CDR1 MNHEY, CDR2 SVGAGI. The CDR3 here is CASSATGHLNEQFF. Here the CDR3 DNA reads TGTGCCAGCAGCGCAACGGGACACCTCAATGAGCAGTTCTTC.

The rearrangement links TRBV28 to TRBJ2-1; D unclear. V lost 6 bases, J lost 0 bases, and 12 bases lay in between. Germline V gives CDR1 MDHEN, CDR2 SYDVKM. This CDR3 has 15 residues. The CDR3 region is CASSLLVGSYNEQFF. The CDR3 region has the DNA TGTGCCAGCAGCCTCCTAGTGGGCTCCTACAATGAGCAGTTCTTC. Filled out from reference TRBV28 and TRBJ2-1, the complete variable domain reads DVKVTQSSRYLVKRTGEKVFLECVQDMDHENMFWYRQDPGLGLRLIYFSYDVKMKEKGDIPEGYSVSREKKERFSLILESASTNQTSMYLCASSLLVGSYNEQFFGPGTRLTVL.

This clonotype was observed a handful of times. The chain combines TRBV20-1 with TRBJ2-3; tentatively, D is TRBD2 (5 bases). V was shortened by 6 bases and J by 1 base, with 14 bases between the two germline ends. CDR1 DFQATT and CDR2 SNEGSKA come from the germline V gene (reference sequence). There are 14 residues in the CDR3. The CDR3 region is CSARNGRGTDTQYF. The CDR3 DNA reads as TGCAGTGCCAGAAATGGGAGAGGCACAGATACGCAGTATTTT.

This clonotype was counted a few times. The J gene is TRBJ2-1, the V gene TRBV10-2; the match to TRBD1 covers 8 bases. Germline trimming cut 6 bases from V and 1 base from J; bases unmatched to any gene: 5. Germline CDR1 WSHSY, CDR2 SAAADI. The CDR3 extends over 15 amino acids. The CDR3 protein is CASRGDRGSYNEQFF. CDR3 nucleotides: TGCGCCAGCAGGGGCGACAGGGGTTCCTACAATGAGCAGTTCTTC.

This clonotype occurred a few times. V gene TRBV27 combines with J gene TRBJ1-5, with TRBD1 matching 8 bases. The CDR3 contains 17 residues. Germline V lookup: CDR1 MNHEY, CDR2 SMNVEV (reference sequence). The V segment lost 2 bases and the J segment 2 bases; nucleotides outside the gene matches: 8. The CDR3 is CASSLTAGGTGNQPQHF. The CDR3 nucleotides are TGTGCCAGCAGTTTAACGGCAGGGGGCACGGGCAATCAGCCCCAGCATTTT.

This sequence joins TRBV12-3 or TRBV12-4 and TRBJ2-1, with 9 positions matching TRBD1. This CDR3 region has 15 residues. After removal of 7 bases from V and 3 bases from J, the junction contained 7 bases not matched to a gene. The CDR3 is CASKTGTGSYNEQFF. DNA for the CDR3: TGTGCCAGCAAAACCGGGACAGGGAGCTACAATGAGCAGTTCTTC.

This clonotype was recorded at least ten times. The rearrangement joins TRBV7-2 to TRBJ2-5; either TRBD1 or TRBD2 may fit D (6 bases each). The ends were cut back, 4 bases at V and 2 bases at J, with 17 bases in the middle. Germline loops: CDR1 SGHTA, CDR2 FQGNSA. The CDR3 is 16 amino acids. CDR3 in amino acids: CASSSPAWGAQETQYF. The CDR3 nucleotides read TGTGCCAGCAGCTCTCCTGCCTGGGGGGCTCAAGAGACCCAGTACTTC. Full variable domain (missing parts from reference TRBV7-2 and TRBJ2-5): GAGVSQSPSNKVTEKGKDVELRCDPISGHTALYWYRQSLGQGLEFLIYFQGNSAPDKSGLPSDRFSAERTGGSVSTLTIQRTQQEDSAVYLCASSSPAWGAQETQYFGPGTRLLVL.

This clonotype was seen a handful of times. The chain joins TRBV10-3 to TRBJ1-2, with 11 bases aligning to TRBD1. Germline values: CDR1 ENHRY, CDR2 SYGVKD. Trimming at V came to 6 bases and at J to 8 bases, leaving 8 bases not matched to a gene. This CDR3 contains 14 residues. The chain's CDR3 is CAISPGQGAGGYTF. Here the CDR3 DNA reads TGTGCCATCAGCCCCGGACAGGGGGCTGGCGGCTACACCTTC.